This TCR beta chain was retrieved from a study of blood T cell repertoires in COVID-19. About the research overall: Sites in the United States, Italy and Spain provided acute and convalescent COVID-19 samples.

Per the germline V gene, CDR1 is LGHDT and CDR2 is YNNKEL (reference sequence). J lost 5 bases, V lost 4 bases, and 5 bases had no gene match. The CDR3 has 14 residues. This clone appeared a single time. The table came from immunoSEQ multiplex PCR; TCRdb's copy has only in-frame clones and leaves some out. The sample lists 270,000 or so clones, about 85% occurring once. This sequence originates from a human donor in a cohort sampled during active COVID-19. The chain combines TRBV3-1 (or the pseudogene TRBV3-2) with TRBJ2-1; 7 bases match TRBD2. What was sequenced was peripheral blood. The CDR3 nucleotides read TGTGCCAGCAGCCTTACGGGGGGTAACAATGAGCAGTTCTTC. Translation gives CASSLTGGNNEQFF.